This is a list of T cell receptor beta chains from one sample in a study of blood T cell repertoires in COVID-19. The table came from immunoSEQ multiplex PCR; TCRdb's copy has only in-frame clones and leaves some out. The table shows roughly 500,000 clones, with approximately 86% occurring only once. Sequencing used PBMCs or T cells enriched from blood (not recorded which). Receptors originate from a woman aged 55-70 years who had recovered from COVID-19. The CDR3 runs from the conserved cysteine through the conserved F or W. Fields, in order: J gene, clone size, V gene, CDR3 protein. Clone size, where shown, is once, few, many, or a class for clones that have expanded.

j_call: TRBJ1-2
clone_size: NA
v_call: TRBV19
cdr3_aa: CASSIVLTVYGYTF

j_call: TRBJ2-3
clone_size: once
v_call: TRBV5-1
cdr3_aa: CASSWTTGTDTQYF

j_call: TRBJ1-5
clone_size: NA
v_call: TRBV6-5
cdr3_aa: CASSTQGYSNQPQHF

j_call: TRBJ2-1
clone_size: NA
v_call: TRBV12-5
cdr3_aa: CASGPPGTVGYNEQFF

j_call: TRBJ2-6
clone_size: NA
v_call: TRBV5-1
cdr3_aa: CASSLAGGAGANVLTF

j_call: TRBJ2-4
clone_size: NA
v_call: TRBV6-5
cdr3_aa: CASSFTGSGNIQYF

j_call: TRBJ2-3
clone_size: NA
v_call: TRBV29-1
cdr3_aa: CSAHDAGSTDTQYF

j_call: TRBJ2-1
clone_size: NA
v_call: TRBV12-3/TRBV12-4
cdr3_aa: CASSFNRQGQFF

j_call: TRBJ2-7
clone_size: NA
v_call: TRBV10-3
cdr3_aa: CAISESKVTGAPYEQYF

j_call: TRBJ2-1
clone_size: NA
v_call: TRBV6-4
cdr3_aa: CASRATSGGTSSYNEQFF

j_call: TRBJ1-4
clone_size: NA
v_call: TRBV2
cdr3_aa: CASHATNEKLFF

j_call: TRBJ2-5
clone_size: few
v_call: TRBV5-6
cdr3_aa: CASSSYDTQETQYF

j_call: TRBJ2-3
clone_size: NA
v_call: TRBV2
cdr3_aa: CASRGLLAGSDTQYF

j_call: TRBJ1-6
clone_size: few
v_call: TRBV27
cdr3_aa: CASNRQGNNSPLHF

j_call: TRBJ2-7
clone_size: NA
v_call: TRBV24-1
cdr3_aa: CATSRTGTGVDEQYF

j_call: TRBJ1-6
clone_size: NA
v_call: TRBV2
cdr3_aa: CASSERQAFNNSPLHF

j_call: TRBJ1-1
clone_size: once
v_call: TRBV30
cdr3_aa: CARMGGTEAFF

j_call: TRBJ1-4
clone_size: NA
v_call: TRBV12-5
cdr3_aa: CASGGTGRNEKLFF

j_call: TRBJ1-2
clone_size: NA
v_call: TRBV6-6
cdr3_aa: CASSYSFREGGYTF

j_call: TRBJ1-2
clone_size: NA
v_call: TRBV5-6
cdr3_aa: CASSLRGSGDYGYTF

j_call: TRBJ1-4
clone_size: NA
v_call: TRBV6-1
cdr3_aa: CASSGGPGQGNEKLFF

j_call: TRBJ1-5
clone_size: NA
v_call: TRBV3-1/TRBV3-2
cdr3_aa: CASSQGPNQPQHF

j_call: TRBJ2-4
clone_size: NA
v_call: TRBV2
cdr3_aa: CASNFGSPGNIQYF

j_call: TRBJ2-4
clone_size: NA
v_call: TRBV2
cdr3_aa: CASSGNQGYGNIQYF

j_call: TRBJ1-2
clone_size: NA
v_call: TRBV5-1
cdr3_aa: CASSLGVSGGYTF

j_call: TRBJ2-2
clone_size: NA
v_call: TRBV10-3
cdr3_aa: CAISGTGTGNTGELFF

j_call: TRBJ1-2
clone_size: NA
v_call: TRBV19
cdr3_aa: CATSTGVDYGYTF

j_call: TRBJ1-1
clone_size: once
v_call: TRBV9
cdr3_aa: CASSVATGTGGSTEAFF

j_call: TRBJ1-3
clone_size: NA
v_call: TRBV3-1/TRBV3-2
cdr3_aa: CASSLRDRGPGNTIYF

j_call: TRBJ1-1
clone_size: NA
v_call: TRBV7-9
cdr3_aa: CASSRDLDLMNTEAFF

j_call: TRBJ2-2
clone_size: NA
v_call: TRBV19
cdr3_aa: CASSIGTTGVSTGELFF

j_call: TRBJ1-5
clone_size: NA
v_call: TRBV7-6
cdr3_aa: CASSDSGPQHF

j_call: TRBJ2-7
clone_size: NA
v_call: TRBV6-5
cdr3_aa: CASTNGGSYEQYF

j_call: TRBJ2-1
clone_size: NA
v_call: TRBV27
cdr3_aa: CASSLAGARDEQFF

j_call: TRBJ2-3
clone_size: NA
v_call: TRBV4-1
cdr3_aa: CASRPAGGQGTDTQYF

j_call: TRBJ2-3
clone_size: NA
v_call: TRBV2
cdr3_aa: CASSSGETTDTQYF

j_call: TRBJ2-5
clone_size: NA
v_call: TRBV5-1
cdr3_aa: CASSLEGGPLETQYF

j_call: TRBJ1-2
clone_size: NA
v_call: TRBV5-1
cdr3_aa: CASSLGPTEGYTF

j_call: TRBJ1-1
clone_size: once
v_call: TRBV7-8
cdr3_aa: CASARGYTEAFF

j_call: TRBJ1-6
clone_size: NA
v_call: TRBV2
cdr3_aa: CASRGTGTTNSPLHF

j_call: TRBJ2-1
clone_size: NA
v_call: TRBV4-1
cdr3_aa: CASSQVALAGGHGDNEQFF

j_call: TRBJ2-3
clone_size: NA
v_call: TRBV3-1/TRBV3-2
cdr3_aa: CASTRTLSTDTQYF

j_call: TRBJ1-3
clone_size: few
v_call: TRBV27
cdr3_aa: CASSPETGGPGNTIYF

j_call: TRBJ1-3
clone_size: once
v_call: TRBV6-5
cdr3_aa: CASSYSQSSGNTIYF

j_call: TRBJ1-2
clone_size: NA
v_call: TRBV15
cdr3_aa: CATSRETGSDYGYTF

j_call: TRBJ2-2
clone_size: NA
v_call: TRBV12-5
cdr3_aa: CASEGLLNTGELFF

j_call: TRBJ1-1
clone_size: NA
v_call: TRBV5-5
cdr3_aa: CASSTAASTGVLRANTEAFF

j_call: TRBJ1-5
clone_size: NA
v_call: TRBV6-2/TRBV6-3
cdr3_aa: CASSEGQGYSNQPQHF

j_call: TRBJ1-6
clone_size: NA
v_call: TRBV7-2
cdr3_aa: CASSPAGGSSYNSPLHF